This T cell receptor (beta chain) was documented in a study of shared clonotypes between healthy human individuals. The donors were all Caucasian adults (living in Nashville, Tennessee). The assay was run at deep level. Assay: immunoSEQ multiplex PCR; the TCRdb copy retains only in-frame clones and omits some. The sample lists about 960,000 clones, approximately 76% occurring once. This CDR3 is 13 amino acids long. Trimming removed 5 bases from V and 7 bases from J, with 14 bases in between. The germline V gene has CDR1 SNHLY and CDR2 FYNNEI. The sequence came from a man aged 18 to 35 in good health. Specimen: memory CD4+ T cells sorted from blood. The subset was: CD45RA-negative fraction. V is TRBV2 and J is TRBJ1-2; maybe TRBD1 (6 bases). The CDR3 loop reads CASSPQGNGGYTF. The CDR3 DNA reads as TGTGCCAGCAGTCCACAGGGAAATGGTGGCTACACCTTC.